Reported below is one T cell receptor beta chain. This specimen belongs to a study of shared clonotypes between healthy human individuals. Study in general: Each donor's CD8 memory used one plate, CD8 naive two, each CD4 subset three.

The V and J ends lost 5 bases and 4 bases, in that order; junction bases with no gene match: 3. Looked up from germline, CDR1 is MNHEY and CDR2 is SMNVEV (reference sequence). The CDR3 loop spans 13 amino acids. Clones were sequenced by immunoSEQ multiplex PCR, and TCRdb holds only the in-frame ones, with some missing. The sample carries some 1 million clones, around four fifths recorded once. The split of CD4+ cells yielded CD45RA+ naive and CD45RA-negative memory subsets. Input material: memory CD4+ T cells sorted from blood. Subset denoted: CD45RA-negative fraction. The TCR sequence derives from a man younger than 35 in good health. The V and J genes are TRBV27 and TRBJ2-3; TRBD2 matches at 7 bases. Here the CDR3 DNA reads TGTGCCAGCAGTCAAGCGGGGCCAGATACGCAGTATTTT. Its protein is CASSQAGPDTQYF.